This T cell receptor beta chain was profiled in a study of blood T cells in healthy people across ages. Findings and caveats of the study: Across the age range, TCR beta diversity per million T cells fell in a roughly linear way. Unsorted PBMCs prevented conclusive naive versus antigen-experienced comparison.

A J-beta primer mix and a sample-barcoded 5' primer were used in a second PCR of about 7 to 11 cycles. Paired-end reads containing CDR3 totaled no fewer than 2.5 million for each sample. A single record per CDR3 protein comes from TCRdb applying MiXCR to the 5' RACE reads. The sample has roughly 730,000 distinct CDR3 sequences, 56% seen once; the top ten hold around 25%. Germline trimming cut 6 bases from V and 2 bases from J; bases unmatched to any gene: 6. CDR1 MGHRA and CDR2 YSYEKL come from the germline V gene. CDR3 size: 17 residues. Remarks on this clonotype: What it binds is unknown.

Donors gave around 10 milliliters of peripheral blood apiece. The clonotype comes from a middle-aged man in good health. This chain connects TRBV4-1 to TRBJ2-3; 15 bases map to TRBD2. The sequenced sample was blood. This chain's CDR3 is CASRLGTSGGYTDTQYF. CDR3 DNA: TGCGCCAGCAGACTGGGGACTAGCGGGGGGTACACAGATACGCAGTATTTT.